Below, 7 T cell receptor beta chains from the same sample are listed, as sequenced in a study of cytomegalovirus exposure and HLA in healthy donors. Use of 60 Vbeta and 13 Jbeta primers characterized the PCR. The protocol was immunoSEQ multiplex PCR, while the TCRdb copy is restricted to in-frame clones and leaves out a portion. The sample yields 100,000 to 150,000 clones, 70% to 85% seen once. Material: PBMCs. All receptors derive from a boy younger than 18 in good health and CMV-seronegative.

This chain joins TRBV9 and TRBJ2-3; 9 bases map to TRBD1. After removal of 4 bases from V and 6 bases from J, the junction contained 12 bases not matched to a gene. CDR1 SGDLS and CDR2 YYNGEE come from the germline V gene. The CDR3 totals 16 residues. The CDR3 protein is CASSRQTGGSGDTQYF. The CDR3 DNA is TGTGCCAGCAGCAGACAAACAGGGGGCTCTGGGGATACGCAGTATTTT.

The rearrangement links TRBV19 to TRBJ2-2; D unclear. CDR1 and CDR2 (germline): LNHDA, SQIVND (reference sequence). The CDR3 spans 13 residues. V was clipped by 4 bases and J by 5 bases, with 8 bases between them. The CDR3 is CASSTAQTGELFF. The CDR3 bases are TGTGCCAGTAGTACCGCCCAGACCGGGGAGCTGTTTTTT.

This clone has only one observation. The chain combines TRBV27 with TRBJ2-7; a weak D match, TRBD2 (6 bases). Per germline, CDR1 MNHEY and CDR2 SMNVEV (reference sequence). This CDR3 contains 15 residues. The V gene lost 8 bases and the J gene lost 9 bases, with 26 bases spanning the gap. The CDR3 DNA reads TGTGCCAGCGCCCGGGACCCAGGGAACCCCGGGGGGCAGTACTTC. Encoded protein: CASARDPGNPGGQYF.

The genes are TRBV9 and TRBJ2-1; D not certain. The germline V gene has CDR1 SGDLS and CDR2 YYNGEE. This CDR3 comprises 14 residues. Trimming left V 3 bases short and J 0 bases short, with 7 bases between. The CDR3 spells CASSGASSYNEQFF. In nucleotides, the CDR3 is TGTGCCAGCAGCGGTGCCAGCTCCTACAATGAGCAGTTCTTC.

The chain employs TRBV27 and TRBJ2-3; 7 positions match TRBD2. Germline V gene sequence: CDR1 MNHEY, CDR2 SMNVEV (reference sequence). V lost 3 bases to trimming and J lost 0 bases; unmatched junction nucleotides: 9. The length of the CDR3 is 17 residues. CDR3 nucleotide sequence: TGTGCCAGCAGTTTTTCGTCGGGGGGAATTAGCACAGATACGCAGTATTTT. Amino acid sequence: CASSFSSGGISTDTQYF.

The chain is built from TRBV5-1 and TRBJ1-1; no reliable D call. This CDR3 has 17 residues. Germline CDR1 reads SGHRS; CDR2 reads YFSETQ. Deletions cut 0 bases from V and 0 bases from J, with 15 bases between. The CDR3 DNA sequence: TGCGCCAGCAGCTTGGGTTATCAGCGGCAAATGAACACTGAAGCTTTCTTT. Protein sequence: CASSLGYQRQMNTEAFF.

The chain carries TRBV29-1 and TRBJ1-2; 8 bases agree with TRBD1. V gave up 7 bases and J gave up 4 bases; unmatched junction bases: 5. Per the germline V gene, CDR1 is SQVTM and CDR2 is ANQGSEA. The CDR3 has 12 residues. The DNA for the CDR3 is TGCAGCGCCCCGGACAGGGCCTATGGCTACACCTTC. Amino acid sequence: CSAPDRAYGYTF. Complete variable domain (other parts from reference TRBV29-1 and TRBJ1-2): SAVISQKPSRDICQRGTSLTIQCQVDSQVTMMFWYRQQPGQSLTLIATANQGSEATYESGFVIDKFPISRPNLTFSTLTVSNMSPEDSSIYLCSAPDRAYGYTFGSGTRLTVV.